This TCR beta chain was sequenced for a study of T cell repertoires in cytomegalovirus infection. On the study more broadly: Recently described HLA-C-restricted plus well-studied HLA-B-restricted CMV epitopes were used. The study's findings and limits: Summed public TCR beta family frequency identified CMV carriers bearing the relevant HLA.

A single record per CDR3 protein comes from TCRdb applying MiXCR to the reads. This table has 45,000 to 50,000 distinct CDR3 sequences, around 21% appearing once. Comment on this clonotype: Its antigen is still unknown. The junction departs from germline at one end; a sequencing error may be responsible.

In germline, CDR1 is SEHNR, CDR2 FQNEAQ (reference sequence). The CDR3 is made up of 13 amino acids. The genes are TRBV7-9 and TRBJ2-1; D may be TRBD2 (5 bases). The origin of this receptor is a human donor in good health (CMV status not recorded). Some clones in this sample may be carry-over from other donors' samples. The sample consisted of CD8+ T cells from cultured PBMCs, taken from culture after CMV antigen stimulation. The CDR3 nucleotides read TGTGCCAGCGGCTTATCTAGCCGCAATGAGCAGTTCTTC. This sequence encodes CASGLSSRNEQFF.